Listed below are T cell receptor beta chains from one sample, sequenced in a study of PD-L1 blockade in urothelial cancer. Profiling relied on immunoSEQ multiplex PCR, and the TCRdb table lists in-frame clones only, not all of them. Counted here are around 69,000 clones, 75% to 95% occurring once; the ten biggest clones make up roughly 0.87%. Here the sequenced sample was PBMCs, taken around atezolizumab (anti-PD-L1) treatment. These receptors all come from a woman of 80 years or more with urothelial cancer. Each CDR3 is given with its conserved first and last residue. Fields, in order: CDR3 DNA, CDR3 protein, clone size, J gene, D gene, V gene. D genes are given only for firm matches. Not every row has a clone size; where given, it reads once, few, many or a size class.

DNA: TGTGCCAGCAGCTCACCAGGGAACATTCAGTACTTC
CDR3: CASSSPGNIQYF
size: -
J: TRBJ2-4
D: -
V: TRBV11-2

DNA: TGTGCCAGCAGCCCCTCGGGACTACTGGGCGAGCAGTACTTC
CDR3: CASSPSGLLGEQYF
size: -
J: TRBJ2-7
D: TRBD2
V: TRBV9

DNA: TGCGCCAGCAGCACCGGGGGAGACGGACAGCCCCAGCATTTT
CDR3: CASSTGGDGQPQHF
size: -
J: TRBJ1-5
D: -
V: TRBV5-1

DNA: TGTGCCAGCAGCCTGGACAGGGGGCGCTACGAGCAGTACTTC
CDR3: CASSLDRGRYEQYF
size: -
J: TRBJ2-7
D: TRBD1
V: TRBV7-8

DNA: TGCGCCAGCAGTGAGAGTGGAGCCTACGAGCAGTACTTC
CDR3: CASSESGAYEQYF
size: -
J: TRBJ2-7
D: -
V: TRBV10-2

DNA: TGTGCCAGCAGCTTATTTTCGGATACGCAGTATTTT
CDR3: CASSLFSDTQYF
size: -
J: TRBJ2-3
D: -
V: TRBV13

DNA: TGTGCCAGTAGCCTAGCGGGAGAGCACACCGGGGAGCTGTTTTTT
CDR3: CASSLAGEHTGELFF
size: -
J: TRBJ2-2
D: TRBD2
V: TRBV19

DNA: TGTGCCAGCAGGGGACAGGGGGCGCGAACTGAAGCTTTCTTT
CDR3: CASRGQGARTEAFF
size: -
J: TRBJ1-1
D: TRBD1
V: TRBV6-4

DNA: TGTGCCAGCAGCGTAGGTAACAGGGGAAGGTTACGAGCTTTCTTT
CDR3: CASSVGNRGRLRAFF
size: -
J: TRBJ1-1
D: TRBD1
V: TRBV9

DNA: TGTGCCAGCAGTTTCACTCAGGGTTGGCACTATGGCTACACCTTC
CDR3: CASSFTQGWHYGYTF
size: -
J: TRBJ1-2
D: -
V: TRBV28

DNA: TGTGCCAGCAGCTCCACGGGACTCCTCGGCCATGAGCAGTTCTTC
CDR3: CASSSTGLLGHEQFF
size: -
J: TRBJ2-1
D: -
V: TRBV7-8

DNA: TGTGCCAGCAGCCGGGACAGGGAGCAGTACTTC
CDR3: CASSRDREQYF
size: -
J: TRBJ2-7
D: TRBD1
V: TRBV4-2

DNA: TGTGCCAGCAGCTTAGCGACGGGGACAGGGGGCAATGAGCAGTTCTTC
CDR3: CASSLATGTGGNEQFF
size: -
J: TRBJ2-1
D: TRBD1
V: TRBV7-9

DNA: TGCGCCAGCAGCTTGCTAGCGGACTCTTGGAATGAGCAGTTCTTC
CDR3: CASSLLADSWNEQFF
size: -
J: TRBJ2-1
D: TRBD2
V: TRBV5-1

DNA: TGTGCCAGCAGCGTAGAGGTAGGGAGGACTGGAAACACCATATATTTT
CDR3: CASSVEVGRTGNTIYF
size: -
J: TRBJ1-3
D: -
V: TRBV9

DNA: TGTGCCAGTAGTATTGCGGGGGGTTTAGGGTACGAGCAGTACTTC
CDR3: CASSIAGGLGYEQYF
size: -
J: TRBJ2-7
D: TRBD2
V: TRBV19

DNA: TGTGCCAGCAGCCCGAGACTAGCGGGAGGGCGGCTGGTCTATGAGCAGTTCTTC
CDR3: CASSPRLAGGRLVYEQFF
size: -
J: TRBJ2-1
D: TRBD2
V: TRBV11-2

DNA: TGTGCCAGCAGTACCTCCCCGGGACATATGACCTACGAGCAGTACTTC
CDR3: CASSTSPGHMTYEQYF
size: -
J: TRBJ2-7
D: -
V: TRBV28

DNA: TGCGCCAGCAGCCTTCCCGGGACAGGGTTTGGGTACGAGCAGTACTTC
CDR3: CASSLPGTGFGYEQYF
size: once
J: TRBJ2-7
D: TRBD1
V: TRBV4-1

DNA: TGTGCCAGCAGGGAGGGACAGGTCGCTGTCACTGAAGCTTTCTTT
CDR3: CASREGQVAVTEAFF
size: -
J: TRBJ1-1
D: TRBD1
V: TRBV5-5

DNA: TGTGCCAGCAGCCAAGACCAGGATACTGAAGCTTTCTTT
CDR3: CASSQDQDTEAFF
size: -
J: TRBJ1-1
D: -
V: TRBV14

DNA: TGTGCCAGCAGTTTACCGGGAGGGGTTGGTGGCGGGGAGCTGTTTTTT
CDR3: CASSLPGGVGGGELFF
size: -
J: TRBJ2-2
D: TRBD2
V: TRBV28

DNA: TGTGCCAGCCGATCCCGGGGAGCTAACTATGGCTACACCTTC
CDR3: CASRSRGANYGYTF
size: -
J: TRBJ1-2
D: -
V: TRBV28

DNA: TGTGCCAGCAGCTCCCGGGACAGGCCCTGGGATGAGCAGTTCTTC
CDR3: CASSSRDRPWDEQFF
size: once
J: TRBJ2-1
D: TRBD1
V: TRBV7-8

DNA: TGCAGCGCCTTATCCGGGACAGGGCTTTACGAGCAGTACTTC
CDR3: CSALSGTGLYEQYF
size: -
J: TRBJ2-7
D: TRBD1
V: TRBV29-1

DNA: TGTGCCAGCAGTTCTAGCGGGATTGGCGAGACCCAGTACTTC
CDR3: CASSSSGIGETQYF
size: -
J: TRBJ2-5
D: TRBD2
V: TRBV7-9

DNA: TGTGCCAGCAGCGTGGGTAATAGCGGGAGTTCAGATACGCAGTATTTT
CDR3: CASSVGNSGSSDTQYF
size: -
J: TRBJ2-3
D: TRBD2
V: TRBV9

DNA: TGTGCCAGCCCGCTGGGTAGCGGGCCGAATCAGGAGACCCAGTACTTC
CDR3: CASPLGSGPNQETQYF
size: -
J: TRBJ2-5
D: TRBD2
V: TRBV2

DNA: TGCGCCAGCAGCATCGATCCGAGCGGGAGTCCCTACAATGAGCAGTTCTTC
CDR3: CASSIDPSGSPYNEQFF
size: -
J: TRBJ2-1
D: TRBD2
V: TRBV5-1

DNA: TGTGCCAGCGGCTTTTGGAGGGCCGGCCCTGAAGCTTTCTTT
CDR3: CASGFWRAGPEAFF
size: few
J: TRBJ1-1
D: -
V: TRBV27

DNA: TGCGCCAGCAGCTTACCGGGACAGGAGAAATATGGCTACACCTTC
CDR3: CASSLPGQEKYGYTF
size: -
J: TRBJ1-2
D: TRBD1
V: TRBV5-1

DNA: TGTGCCAGCAGTGAAGCGCTTACCGCCCAGTCTGGAAACACCATATATTTT
CDR3: CASSEALTAQSGNTIYF
size: -
J: TRBJ1-3
D: -
V: TRBV6-1

DNA: TGTGCCAGCAGCCCGCAGGCTGACTATGGCTACACCTTC
CDR3: CASSPQADYGYTF
size: -
J: TRBJ1-2
D: -
V: TRBV5-4

DNA: TGTGCCAGCAGTACCGCCGGGACAGGGTACCGCGAGCAGTACTTC
CDR3: CASSTAGTGYREQYF
size: -
J: TRBJ2-7
D: TRBD1
V: TRBV27

DNA: TGTGCCAGCAGCACCACCCATGGAGGTCCCGGGGAGCTGTTTTTT
CDR3: CASSTTHGGPGELFF
size: -
J: TRBJ2-2
D: -
V: TRBV9

DNA: TGTGCCAGCAGCTCCGAGGGAGGGAGGGCCTCCTACAATGAGCAGTTCTTC
CDR3: CASSSEGGRASYNEQFF
size: -
J: TRBJ2-1
D: TRBD2
V: TRBV9

DNA: TGTGCCAGCAGCTCCACGGGAGCGAACACCGGGGAGCTGTTTTTT
CDR3: CASSSTGANTGELFF
size: -
J: TRBJ2-2
D: -
V: TRBV7-8